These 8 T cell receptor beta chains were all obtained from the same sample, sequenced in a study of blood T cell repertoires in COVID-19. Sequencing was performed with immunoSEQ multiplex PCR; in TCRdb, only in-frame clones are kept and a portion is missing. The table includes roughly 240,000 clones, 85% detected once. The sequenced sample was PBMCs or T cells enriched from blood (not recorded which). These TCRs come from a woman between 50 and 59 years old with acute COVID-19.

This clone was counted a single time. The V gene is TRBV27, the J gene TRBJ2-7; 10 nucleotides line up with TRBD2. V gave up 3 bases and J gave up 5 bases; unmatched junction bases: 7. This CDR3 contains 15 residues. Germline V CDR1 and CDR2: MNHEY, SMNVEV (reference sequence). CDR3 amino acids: CASSFTAGGVDEQYF. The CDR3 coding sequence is TGTGCCAGCAGTTTCACAGCGGGGGGGGTCGACGAGCAGTACTTC.

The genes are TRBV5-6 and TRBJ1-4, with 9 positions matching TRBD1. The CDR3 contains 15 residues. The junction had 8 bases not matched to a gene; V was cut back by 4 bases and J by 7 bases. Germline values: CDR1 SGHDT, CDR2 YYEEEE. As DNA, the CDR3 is TGTGCCAGCAGCGTCATCACAGGGGGCGGTGAAAAACTGTTTTTT. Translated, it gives CASSVITGGGEKLFF.

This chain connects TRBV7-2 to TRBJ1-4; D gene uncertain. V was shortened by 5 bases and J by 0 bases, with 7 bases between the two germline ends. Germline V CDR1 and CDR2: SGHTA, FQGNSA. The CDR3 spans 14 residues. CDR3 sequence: CASSKHATNEKLFF. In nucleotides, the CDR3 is TGTGCCAGCAGCAAACACGCAACTAATGAAAAACTGTTTTTT.

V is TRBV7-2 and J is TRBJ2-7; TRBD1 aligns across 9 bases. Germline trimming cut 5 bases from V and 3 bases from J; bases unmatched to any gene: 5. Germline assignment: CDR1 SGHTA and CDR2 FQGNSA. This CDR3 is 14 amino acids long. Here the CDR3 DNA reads TGTGCCAGCAGCCCTCAGACAGGGGGCTACGAGCAGTACTTC. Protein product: CASSPQTGGYEQYF. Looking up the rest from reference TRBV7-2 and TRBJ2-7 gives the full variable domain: GAGVSQSPSNKVTEKGKDVELRCDPISGHTALYWYRQSLGQGLEFLIYFQGNSAPDKSGLPSDRFSAERTGGSVSTLTIQRTQQEDSAVYLCASSPQTGGYEQYFGPGTRLTVT.

CDR3 sequence reads: CASSKTVFEDTEAFF. CDR3 bases: TGTGCCAGTAGCAAGACTGTATTCGAAGATACTGAAGCTTTCTTT. The genes are TRBV19 and TRBJ1-1; D unclear. This CDR3 is built from 15 residues. The germline V gene encodes CDR1 LNHDA and CDR2 SQIVND (reference sequence). V lost 6 bases to trimming and J lost 5 bases, with 19 bases between them.

In nucleotides, the CDR3 is TGCGCCAGCAGTGAGTCGTACTCCCGGGAGACCCAGTACTTC. Amino acids: CASSESYSRETQYF. The rearrangement joins TRBV10-1 to TRBJ2-5; no reliable D call. V dropped 0 bases and J dropped 5 bases, with 10 bases sitting between them. Per the germline V gene, CDR1 is WNHNN and CDR2 is SYGVQD (reference sequence). This CDR3 is built from 14 residues.

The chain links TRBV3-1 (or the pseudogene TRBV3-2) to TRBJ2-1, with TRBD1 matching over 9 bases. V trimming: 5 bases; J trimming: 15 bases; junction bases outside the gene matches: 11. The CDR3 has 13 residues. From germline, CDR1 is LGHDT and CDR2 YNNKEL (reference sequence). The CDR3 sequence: CASSGTGQGSRFF. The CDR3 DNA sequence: TGTGCCAGCAGCGGAACGGGACAGGGTTCAAGGTTCTTC.

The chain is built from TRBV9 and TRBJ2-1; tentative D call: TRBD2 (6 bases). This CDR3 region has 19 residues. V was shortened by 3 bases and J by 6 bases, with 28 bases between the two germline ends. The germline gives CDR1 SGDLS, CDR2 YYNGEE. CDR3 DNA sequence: TGTGCCAGCAGCGCCCATCTCATCGGGAGCAGGTTAGGGTCCAATGAGCAGTTCTTC. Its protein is CASSAHLIGSRLGSNEQFF.